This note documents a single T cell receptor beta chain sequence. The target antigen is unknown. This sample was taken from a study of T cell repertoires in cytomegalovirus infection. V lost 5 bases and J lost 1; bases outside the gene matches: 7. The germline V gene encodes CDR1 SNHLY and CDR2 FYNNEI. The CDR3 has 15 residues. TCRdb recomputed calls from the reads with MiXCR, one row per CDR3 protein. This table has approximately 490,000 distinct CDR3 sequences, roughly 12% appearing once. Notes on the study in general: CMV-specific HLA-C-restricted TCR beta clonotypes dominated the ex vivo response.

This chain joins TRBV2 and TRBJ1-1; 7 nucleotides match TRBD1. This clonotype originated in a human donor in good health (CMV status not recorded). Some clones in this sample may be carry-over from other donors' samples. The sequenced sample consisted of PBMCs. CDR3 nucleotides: TGTGCCAGCAGTCTAGGGGGGACAGAGAACACTGAAGCTTTCTTT. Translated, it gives CASSLGGTENTEAFF.